This T cell receptor (beta chain) was documented in a study of OX40 agonist ivuxolimab in advanced cancers. Study-level information: Each patient was given ivuxolimab into a vein every 2 weeks, at 0.01 to 10 mg/kg. General study results and limits: On average, CD8+ T cells showed a greater number of expanded clones than CD4+.

TCRdb's table, derived via immunoSEQ multiplex PCR, lists solely in-frame clones and lacks some. The table shows tens of thousands of clones, with roughly 90% occurring only once. Patients were ruled out by autoimmune disease history or systemic immunosuppression. Peripheral blood came from all dose cohorts at three timepoints. About this clone itself: Its antigen is undetermined.

CDR3 length: 15 amino acids. The trim removed 4 bases at V and 3 bases at J, leaving 4 bases unmatched. Germline V gene sequence: CDR1 SGHRS, CDR2 YFSETQ. Sequenced here: CD4+ or CD8+ T cells sorted from blood, sampled in a trial of the OX40 agonist ivuxolimab. This sequence joins TRBV5-1 and TRBJ2-1; 10 bases match TRBD2. The TCR was taken from an adult with an advanced solid tumor such as melanoma, head and neck, liver or kidney cancer. CDR3 amino acids: CASSLGLANYNEQFF. In nucleotides, the CDR3 is TGCGCCAGCAGCCTGGGACTAGCGAACTACAATGAGCAGTTCTTC.